This T cell receptor (beta chain) was obtained from a study of shared clonotypes between healthy human individuals (TCRdb year 2020). With respect to the entire study: Three men and two women, aged 18 to 49 years, made up the cohort. Per donor, three plates each were used for CD4 naive and CD4 memory, two for CD8 naive, and one for CD8 memory. To estimate repertoire size and how much clonotypes are shared between individuals, the study performed deep sequencing of blood TCR repertoires from 4 to 6 healthy adults. To increase sequencing depth and limit assay-specific biases, TCR repertoire library preparation and sequencing were carried out by different laboratories using diverse techniques. Between about 0.8 and 9.5 billion PBMCs per donor were obtained by leukapheresis. Study-level results and caveats: Rarefaction of sorted-subset datasets indicated incomplete sequencing despite the large sequencing depth. Compared with non-shared clonotypes, clonotypes shared by all four sorted-subset donors had higher generation probabilities. Naive subsets generally had larger estimated clonotype richness than memory subsets. Based on pairwise subsampling, the degree of clonotype sharing among donors was expected to be affected by sequencing depth. Sampling was restricted to blood, and TCR repertoires in tissue are likely to differ from TCR repertoires in blood. Because the study included a small number of donors, the genetic and exposure-history diversity represented was limited. Sharing across a handful of donors was observed for about 5% of naive CD4, over 3% of naive CD8, about 2.3% of memory CD4, and less than 0.45% of memory CD8 clonotypes.

The donors were healthy, HIV-negative adults who had no recently reported acute infections or vaccinations. All donors were Caucasian adults living in Nashville, Tennessee, USA. CD4+ T cells were enriched by magnetic negative selection; naive cells were then positively selected on CD45RA, and the negative fraction formed the memory subset. Blood was collected by leukapheresis, and PBMCs were isolated by Ficoll-Histopaque density gradient centrifugation and then cryopreserved in liquid nitrogen vapor phase. Analytical flow cytometry was used to check the purity and quantity of each magnetically sorted T cell population. Each sorted fraction had its genomic DNA isolated and then quantified by UV absorbance on a Nanodrop 2000c. Using the deep immunoSEQ assay, TCR CDR3 regions were amplified from genomic DNA by multiplex PCR. For each cell subset, the extracted genomic DNA was distributed evenly across all wells of several immunoSEQ 96-well plates, and each plate served as one replicate. For sorted subsets, 200 to 250 ng of genomic DNA, equivalent to around 30,000 T cell genomes, went into each replicate PCR. Purified libraries were quantified with a Qubit 3.0 fluorometer, sized on a Bioanalyzer 2100, and re-quantified with the KAPA Library Quantification kit. Every immunoSEQ 96-well plate was sequenced on a separate single-read 150-cycle Illumina NextSeq 550 flow cell. Under the source paper's analysis protocol: Because the immunoSEQ output held only junctional sequences and lacked quality scores, the filtering could not match the filtering applied to full-length reads. Sequences were annotated with PyIR, a Python wrapper for IgBLAST v1.9, using IMGT germline references to assign V/J genes and CDR3. Reads were removed for weak V/J assignments (E-value above 1e-6), missing CDR3, stop codons, out-of-frame junctions, or ambiguous translated residues. V3J clonotypes were defined by identical inferred V gene, J gene, and CDR3 amino acid sequence. The percentage overlap between two repertoires was calculated by dividing the number of shared unique clonotypes by the size of the smaller repertoire. Richness of each repertoire was evaluated using RTK rarefaction, the Chao1 estimator, and Recon v2.1 estimates of unobserved clonotypes. Generation probabilities for all TCRbeta clonotypes obtained by the gDNA method from a handful of donors were computed using OLGA. TCRdb holds this immuneACCESS table with in-frame rearrangements only. Some clones are missing; in checked studies, unresolved V genes explain under half, and the rest has no known cause. Clone size and V and J calls were adopted from that table, with D and trimming inferred from the DNA. The sample contains over 2 million clones, around 95% of them found a single time. The top ten clonotypes cover roughly 0.13% of the sample.

Per the germline V gene, MNHNS is the CDR1 and SASEGT is the CDR2. V loses 5 bases at its end and J loses 5 bases; junction bases beyond the gene matches: 10. The CDR3 holds 15 amino acids from the cysteine to the phenylalanine. The retained sequence is limited to the CDR3, 45 bases, with the frame set at the first base. Of note for this clone: Its antigen is not yet known. Base qualities are not provided; no much larger clone lies one nucleotide away.

The chain is assembled from TRBV6-1 and TRBJ1-1; TRBD1 matches 8 bases in the middle. The sample consisted of naive CD4+ T cells sorted from blood. The cell subset or site label here, explained by the study, means: CD45RA+ positively selected. The clonotype originates from a man between 18 and 35 years old in good health. The DNA sequence reads TGTGCCAGCAGTCCTACGGACAGGGCAACTACTGAAGCTTTCTTT. Translated, it gives CASSPTDRATTEAFF.